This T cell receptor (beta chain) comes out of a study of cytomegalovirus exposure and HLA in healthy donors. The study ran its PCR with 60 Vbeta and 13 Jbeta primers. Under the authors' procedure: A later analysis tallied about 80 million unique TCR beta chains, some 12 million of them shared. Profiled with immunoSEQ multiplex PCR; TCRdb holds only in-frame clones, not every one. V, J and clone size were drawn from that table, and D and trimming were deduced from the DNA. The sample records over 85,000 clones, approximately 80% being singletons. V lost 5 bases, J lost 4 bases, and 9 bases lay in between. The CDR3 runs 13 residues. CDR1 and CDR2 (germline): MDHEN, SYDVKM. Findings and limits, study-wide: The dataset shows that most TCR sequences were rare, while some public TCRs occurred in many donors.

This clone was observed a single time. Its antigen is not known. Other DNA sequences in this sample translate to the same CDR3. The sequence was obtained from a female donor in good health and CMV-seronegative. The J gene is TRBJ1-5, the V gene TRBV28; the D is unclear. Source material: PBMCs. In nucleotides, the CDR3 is TGTGCCAGCAGTCTGACGGGAAATCAGCCCCAGCATTTT. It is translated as CASSLTGNQPQHF.